This is a list of T cell receptor beta chains from one sample in a study of blood T cells in healthy people across ages. TCRdb re-derived calls from the 5' RACE reads in MiXCR, one entry per CDR3 protein. Seen here are fewer than 600,000 distinct CDR3 sequences, about 26% observed once, and the top ten hold approximately 3.7%. These same data were also listed under a study on T cells of mothers and their children.

The sample consisted of blood. All receptors derive from a boy younger than 10 in good health. The CDR3 runs from the conserved cysteine through the conserved F or W. Fields, in order: clone size, D gene, J gene, V gene, CDR3 DNA, CDR3 protein. D genes are given only for firm matches. Not every row has a clone size; where given, it reads once, few, many or a size class.

- - TRBJ1-5 TRBV5-5 TGTGCCAGCAGCTTGGGGGCAGGGGCCCTTCGGGATCAGCCCCAGCATTTT CASSLGAGALRDQPQHF
- - TRBJ2-1 TRBV7-9 TGTGCCAGCAGCCCGCGGACACCTGACTCCTACAATGAGCAGTTCTTC CASSPRTPDSYNEQFF
- TRBD2 TRBJ2-5 TRBV7-9 TGTGCCAGCACCCAAACTAGCGGCCAAGAGACCCAGTACTTC CASTQTSGQETQYF
few TRBD1 TRBJ1-2 TRBV5-1 TGCGCCAGCAGCTTGGCCATAGGACAGGGCGGCTATGGCTACACCTTC CASSLAIGQGGYGYTF
few - TRBJ1-2 TRBV10-2 TGCGCCAGCAGCGGCAGCGCGGGACAAGGGGATGGCTACACCTTC CASSGSAGQGDGYTF
- TRBD1 TRBJ1-2 TRBV2 TGTGCCAGCAGTGACGGCAGGGGGGAGGACTATGGCTACACCTTC CASSDGRGEDYGYTF
few TRBD1 TRBJ1-1 TRBV29-1 TGCAGCGCTGATCCCGACAGGGGGCATGAAGCTTTCTTT CSADPDRGHEAFF
- TRBD2 TRBJ2-7 TRBV12-3/TRBV12-4 TGTGCCAGCAGTTGCCGCGGGAGACCAAGGTATGGCGAGCAGTACTTC CASSCRGRPRYGEQYF
few - TRBJ2-5 TRBV7-8 TGTGCCAGCACCCTTATTGGCGGTAAAGAGACCCAGTACTTC CASTLIGGKETQYF
few - TRBJ2-5 TRBV5-1 TGCGCCAGCAGCTTGTTGGCAAAACAAGAGACCCAGTACTTC CASSLLAKQETQYF
few - TRBJ2-7 TRBV28 TGTGCCAGCAGTCCTACAGGGCTTGAAGAGCAGTACTTC CASSPTGLEEQYF
- TRBD2 TRBJ2-3 TRBV7-9 TGTGCCAGCAGCCCCGGGACTAGCGGGCCAAACTCGGATACGCAGTATTTT CASSPGTSGPNSDTQYF
few TRBD2 TRBJ2-4 TRBV20-1 TGCAGTGCTAGAGCGGGACTAGCGGGAGATCGGAACATTCAGTACTTC CSARAGLAGDRNIQYF
- - TRBJ2-5 TRBV7-6 TGTGCCAGCAGCTTAGTGAATAACCAAGAGACCCAGTACTTC CASSLVNNQETQYF
few - TRBJ2-7 TRBV5-1 TGCGCCAGCAGCACAATACCTCAGGGTTACGAGCAGTACTTC CASSTIPQGYEQYF
- - TRBJ2-5 TRBV4-1 TGCGCCAGCAGCTTCCGGGACACACAAGAGACCCAGTACTTC CASSFRDTQETQYF
- TRBD2 TRBJ2-3 TRBV2 TGTGCCAGCAGTGAACTGGCTAGCGGACCCACAGATACGCAGTATTTT CASSELASGPTDTQYF
- - TRBJ1-2 TRBV7-8 TGTGCCAGCAGCTTAACTCGGGGGGATGGCTACACCTTC CASSLTRGDGYTF
few TRBD1 TRBJ2-1 TRBV7-2 TGTGCCAGCAGGTTGGGGTGGACAGGGGATCGCGATGAGCAGTTCTTC CASRLGWTGDRDEQFF
- TRBD2 TRBJ2-5 TRBV6-5 TGTGCCAGCAGTTACTACGCTAGCGGGGGGGAAGAGACCCAGTACTTC CASSYYASGGEETQYF
- - TRBJ1-1 TRBV5-1 TGCGCCAGCAGCTTTCGGGACGGTATGAACACTGAAGCTTTCTTT CASSFRDGMNTEAFF
- - TRBJ1-4 TRBV11-2 TGTGCCAGCAGCTTAGCTGGGGGGGCGCATGAAAAACTGTTTTTT CASSLAGGAHEKLFF
- - TRBJ2-2 TRBV12-3/TRBV12-4 TGTGCCAGCAGTTTCGGAGAATACACCGGGGAGCTGTTTTTT CASSFGEYTGELFF
few TRBD1 TRBJ1-2 TRBV5-5 TGTGCCAGCAGCTCAGGACAGGACCTATTTCTGGGCTATGGCTACACCTTC CASSSGQDLFLGYGYTF
few - TRBJ2-7 TRBV7-2 TGTGCCAGCAGCTTAGCGTTTGCCTCCTACGAGCAGTACTTC CASSLAFASYEQYF
few TRBD1 TRBJ2-7 TRBV20-1 TGCAGTGCTAGAGATCTGACAGGGGTCATCGACGAGCAGTACTTC CSARDLTGVIDEQYF
many - TRBJ1-1 TRBV6-5 TGTGCCAGCAGACGGGGGGGCAACACTGAAGCTTTCTTT CASRRGGNTEAFF
few - TRBJ2-5 TRBV10-3 TGTGCCATCACGGGAAGTTGGGGGGAGACCCAGTACTTC CAITGSWGETQYF
many - TRBJ2-3 TRBV19 TGTGCCAGTAGTATACTGGGTGGCACAGATACGCAGTATTTT CASSILGGTDTQYF
few - TRBJ2-3 TRBV7-2 TGTGCCAGCAGCTTAGTCGGCTCAGATACGCAGTATTTT CASSLVGSDTQYF
few TRBD2 TRBJ2-5 TRBV12-3/TRBV12-4 TGTGCCAGCAGTCAGCGGGATGGTCGGGAGACCCAGTACTTC CASSQRDGRETQYF
few - TRBJ2-3 TRBV5-1 TGCGCCAGCAGCTTGGAAATAACTGGGGCTTCGCAGTATTTT CASSLEITGASQYF
few TRBD1 TRBJ1-1 TRBV27 TGTGCCAGCAGTTTACGCGGGACAGGGTTTATGAACACTGAAGCTTTCTTT CASSLRGTGFMNTEAFF
- - TRBJ1-1 TRBV16 TGTGCCAGCAGCCAATCGGGAGTCAGGGCTGGTGAAGCTTTCTTT CASSQSGVRAGEAFF
- TRBD2 TRBJ2-3 TRBV13 TGTGCCAGCAGCCCGTCGGGGGGGAATACGCAGTATTTT CASSPSGGNTQYF
- - TRBJ2-1 TRBV7-9 TGTGCCAGCAGCTTAATGCTAGGGCAGGGTAGGAATGAGCAGTTCTTC CASSLMLGQGRNEQFF
- TRBD2 TRBJ2-1 TRBV12-3/TRBV12-4 TGTGCCAGCAGTTCACTACTAGCGGGGGGGCAAGGTGAGCAGTTCTTC CASSSLLAGGQGEQFF
few TRBD2 TRBJ2-5 TRBV7-2 TGTGCCAGCAGCTCAAAACTAGCGGGGGAGGAGACCCAGTACTTC CASSSKLAGEETQYF
few - TRBJ2-1 TRBV5-1 TGCGCCAGCAGCTATTTATCGGGGGAAAATGAGCAGTTCTTC CASSYLSGENEQFF
few TRBD1 TRBJ2-1 TRBV30 TGTGCCTGGAGAAAACCTTTGACAGGGGGATTAGATGAGCAGTTCTTC CAWRKPLTGGLDEQFF
- TRBD2 TRBJ2-1 TRBV7-9 TGTGCCAGCAGCTTATCAGTGAAGGGGACTAGTATCAATGAGCAGTTCTTC CASSLSVKGTSINEQFF
- TRBD2 TRBJ2-1 TRBV20-1 TGCAGTGCCCTTATAGCGGGAGCCTACAATGAGCAGTTCTTC CSALIAGAYNEQFF
few - TRBJ2-3 TRBV29-1 TGCAGCGGTGAAGGAGGAAACCGCGGCACAGATACGCAGTATTTT CSGEGGNRGTDTQYF
many TRBD2 TRBJ2-3 TRBV29-1 TGCAGCGTTGCACGGACGGGGGGAGCCACAGATACGCAGTATTTT CSVARTGGATDTQYF
- - TRBJ2-5 TRBV3-1 TGTGCCAGCAGCCGGTTGTCGGAGACCCAGTACTTC CASSRLSETQYF
- TRBD2 TRBJ2-7 TRBV12-3/TRBV12-4 TGTGCCAGCAGTTTCGGACTAGCGGGGGCCTTCTACGAGCAGTACTTC CASSFGLAGAFYEQYF
many - TRBJ2-1 TRBV20-1 TGCAGTGCTAGAACAGGGCCTCCCTACAATGAGCAGTTCTTC CSARTGPPYNEQFF
- - TRBJ1-2 TRBV20-1 TGCAGTGCCGGACGTGGCTACACCTTC CSAGRGYTF
many - TRBJ2-5 TRBV14 TGTGCCAGCAGCCAAGGACCTGTGAGGGAGACCCAGTACTTC CASSQGPVRETQYF
few - TRBJ2-1 TRBV12-3/TRBV12-4 TGTGCCAGCAGTCTGGACTCGAACAATGAGCAGTTCTTC CASSLDSNNEQFF
few - TRBJ2-1 TRBV6-5 TGTGCCAGCAGTTCTCGGCCCTCCAATGAGCAGTTCTTC CASSSRPSNEQFF
- - TRBJ1-1 TRBV29-1 TGCAGCGTGGGCAAGAACACTGAAGCTTTCTTT CSVGKNTEAFF
- - TRBJ2-6 TRBV12-3/TRBV12-4 TGTGCCAGCAGTTTTTTGCTGGGGGCCAACGTCCTGACTTTC CASSFLLGANVLTF
- - TRBJ1-5 TRBV6-6 TGTGCCAGCAGTTACTCAGGGGGAGGTCAGCCCCAGCATTTT CASSYSGGGQPQHF
few - TRBJ1-1 TRBV7-9 TGTGCCAGCAGCTACTTAGAATTACGGGGCAGGGGCCGCTTGGGAGCTTTCTTT CASSYLELRGRGRLGAFF